Sequencing of this T cell receptor beta chain was carried out in a study of Ad26.COV2.S vaccination and SARS-CoV-2 variants. Study summary: Intramuscular Ad26.COV2.S doses were given once or twice, 56 days apart.

The trim removed 3 bases at V and 4 bases at J, leaving 5 bases unmatched. The CDR3 runs to 15 residues. Per germline, CDR1 MNHNS and CDR2 SASEGT. For this clone: Its antigen is unknown.

Study results and limitations: Across vaccine and placebo recipients, the breadth of non-spike TCRs was similar. The study found higher spike-specific TCR breadth in vaccine than placebo recipients. The TCR-based breadth and depth measures might underestimate overall T cell responses.

This table comes from immunoSEQ multiplex PCR, and its TCRdb copy is limited to in-frame clones, with some not included. The table records hundreds of thousands of clones, 89% of them present only once. Treatment given: roughly 20 received Ad26.COV2.S at low or high dose, single or two shots; 5 received placebo; per-sample allocation not given. Sampling happened 63 days after the first vaccine or placebo injection. J is TRBJ1-5 and V is TRBV6-1; 8 bases fit TRBD1. The sample here was peripheral blood, taken in a trial of Ad26.COV2.S vaccine versus placebo. The source is a person between 18 and 65 years old who received the Ad26.COV2.S COVID-19 vaccine or a placebo. CDR3 amino acids: CASSETGVLNQPQHF. The CDR3, as DNA: TGTGCCAGCAGTGAGACAGGGGTGTTAAATCAGCCCCAGCATTTT.